These 19 T cell receptor beta chains share one sample of origin, sequenced in a study of blood T cell repertoires in COVID-19. Measured with immunoSEQ multiplex PCR; TCRdb has only the in-frame clones, and not every one. The repertoire includes a few hundred thousand clones, 90% of them detected once, and 0.6% to 0.7% sits in the top ten. The sample taken for sequencing was PBMCs or T cells enriched from blood (not recorded which). All receptors derive from a man aged 18 to 30 who had recovered from COVID-19.

On this clone: An end of the junction differs from the germline gene, which may be a read error. The CDR3 DNA follows: TGTGCCAGTAGTTACAGGGGGCTCGGGCAGCCCCAGCATTTT. The encoded protein is CASSYRGLGQPQHF. The chain combines TRBV27 with TRBJ1-5; 9 positions agree with TRBD1. Germline CDR1 is MNHEY and CDR2 is SMNVEV (reference sequence). The CDR3 totals 14 residues.

V and J are TRBV27 and TRBJ1-5, with 8 bases that match TRBD1. The germline V gene encodes CDR1 MNHEY and CDR2 SMNVEV (reference sequence). The CDR3 sequence is 15 residues long. The trim removed 5 bases at V and 2 bases at J, leaving 5 bases unmatched. This CDR3 is CASSHLQGGNQPQHF. The DNA for the CDR3 is TGTGCCAGCAGTCATCTACAGGGGGGCAATCAGCCCCAGCATTTT.

The rearrangement joins TRBV2 to TRBJ2-2; 11 bases line up with TRBD1. This CDR3 is built from 15 residues. Germline assignment: CDR1 SNHLY and CDR2 FYNNEI. V was clipped by 5 bases and J by 4 bases; unmatched bases: 3. In nucleotides, the CDR3 is TGTGCCAGCAGTCCGGACAGGGGGCGCACCGGGGAGCTGTTTTTT. It yields the protein CASSPDRGRTGELFF.

V and J are TRBV3-1 (or the pseudogene TRBV3-2) and TRBJ1-2; the match to TRBD1 covers 10 bases. Germline lookup yields CDR1 LGHDT and CDR2 YNNKEL (reference sequence). CDR3 size: 14 residues. V gave up 4 bases and J gave up 7 bases; unmatched junction bases: 6. CDR3 bases: TGTGCCAGCAGCCTGGGGACAGGGGTGGCTGGCTACACCTTC. This gives the protein CASSLGTGVAGYTF.

The chain carries TRBV14 and TRBJ2-1; TRBD2 might be the D (5 bases). V lost 0 bases and J lost 15, with 21 bases in between. CDR1 SGHDN and CDR2 FVKESK come from the germline V gene. The CDR3 loop spans 15 amino acids. The CDR3 sequence: CASSQDSRGRVGRFF. CDR3 coding DNA: TGTGCCAGCAGCCAAGATAGCCGAGGGCGGGTCGGTAGGTTCTTC.

V is TRBV6-6 and J is TRBJ1-1, with 7 bases matching TRBD1. V dropped 0 bases and J dropped 8; count of bases not matched to a gene: 6. Germline loops: CDR1 MNHNY, CDR2 SVGAGI (reference sequence). CDR3 size: 14 residues. This chain's CDR3 is CASSYSTGQVEAFF. The CDR3 nucleotides read TGTGCCAGCAGTTACTCAACCGGACAGGTCGAAGCTTTCTTT.

J is TRBJ1-1 and V is TRBV4-1; D not certain. With 3 bases removed from V and 3 bases from J, the gap between germline ends came to 17 bases. The CDR3 has 16 amino acids. Germline V gene data show CDR1 as MGHRA and CDR2 as YSYEKL. The CDR3 DNA follows: TGCGCCAGCAGCCATATGGGAGATCTAGGAGACACTGAAGCTTTCTTT. Residues: CASSHMGDLGDTEAFF.

The gene calls are TRBV10-1 and TRBJ1-5, with unresolved D. The CDR3 spans 13 residues. Germline values: CDR1 WNHNN, CDR2 SYGVQD (reference sequence). Between the trimmed V and J ends, which lost 2 bases and 4 bases, there was a span of 6 bases. DNA of the CDR3: TGCGCCAGCAGTGAGCAGGCAAATCAGCCCCAGCATTTT. Its protein is CASSEQANQPQHF.

This CDR3 reads CSVAAGTGNQPQHF. The CDR3 DNA reads as TGCAGCGTCGCCGCCGGGACAGGCAATCAGCCCCAGCATTTT. The chain couples TRBV29-1 to TRBJ1-5; TRBD1 matches 7 bases. The CDR3 spans 14 residues. Looked up from germline, CDR1 is SQVTM and CDR2 is ANQGSEA. Losses at the gene ends were 6 bases for V and 2 bases for J; bases not matched to a gene: 7.

This clone was observed once. The chain is built from TRBV15 and TRBJ1-5, with D possibly matching TRBD1 (6 bases). V was pared by 2 bases and J by 7 bases, with 9 bases between. CDR1 and CDR2 from the germline V gene are LNHNV and YYDKDF (reference sequence). This CDR3 spans 13 amino acids. Here the CDR3 DNA reads TGTGCCACCAGCAGACAGGGGAGCCAGCCCCAGCATTTT. It translates to CATSRQGSQPQHF.

The chain has TRBV5-5 and TRBJ1-4; possibly TRBD1 for D (6 bases). This CDR3 has 13 amino acids. Trimming removed 4 bases from V and 7 bases from J, with 11 bases in between. Per germline, CDR1 SGHKS and CDR2 YYEKEE (reference sequence). CDR3: CASSTGTSEKLFF. CDR3 coding DNA: TGTGCCAGCAGCACTGGGACATCTGAAAAACTGTTTTTT.

The rearrangement uses TRBV9 and TRBJ2-2; TRBD2 might be the D (6 bases). The CDR3 covers 16 residues. Looked up from germline, CDR1 is SGDLS and CDR2 is YYNGEE. V lost 4 bases and J 0 bases, leaving 13 bases between the germline ends. The chain's CDR3 is CASSLVAESNTGELFF. CDR3 nucleotides: TGTGCCAGCAGCCTCGTAGCGGAATCGAACACCGGGGAGCTGTTTTTT.

Turning to this clone: The junction differs from germline at one of its ends, possibly a read error. V gene TRBV28 combines with J gene TRBJ1-4; 7 bases line up with TRBD1. The CDR3 has 11 amino acids. Germline-derived CDR1 and CDR2 are MDHEN and SYDVKM. The CDR3 loop reads CASSFRGGVSF. The DNA of the CDR3 is TGTGCCAGCAGTTTCAGAGGGGGCGTGAGTTTT.

V usage is TRBV2 and J usage is TRBJ2-6, with 8 nucleotides matching TRBD1. Germline V gene lookup returns CDR1 SNHLY and CDR2 FYNNEI. The CDR3 is made up of 17 amino acids. The J segment lost 0 bases and the V segment lost 7 bases, leaving 8 bases of the junction unmatched. CDR3: CASTSGTGLSGANVLTF. DNA for the CDR3: TGTGCCAGCACCTCCGGGACAGGCCTCTCTGGGGCCAACGTCCTGACTTTC.

The CDR3 DNA is TGTGCCAGCAGTTACGGGAGGGACGGGGATCAGCCCCAGCATTTT. Protein sequence: CASSYGRDGDQPQHF. V usage is TRBV6-5 and J usage is TRBJ1-5, with D possibly being TRBD1 (5 bases). This CDR3 region has 15 residues. With 2 bases removed from V and 5 bases from J, the gap between germline ends came to 13 bases. Germline loops: CDR1 MNHEY, CDR2 SVGAGI.

The gene calls are TRBV11-1 and TRBJ1-6; 8 bases map to TRBD1. Germline CDR1 SGHAT, CDR2 FQDESV (reference sequence). The CDR3 is 13 residues long. The trim removed 6 bases at V and 10 bases at J, leaving 5 bases unmatched. CDR3 amino acids: CASRLDRESPLHF. Written as DNA, the CDR3 is TGTGCCAGCAGGCTGGACAGGGAATCACCCCTCCACTTT.

The chain is built from TRBV3-1 (or the pseudogene TRBV3-2) and TRBJ1-5; no reliable D call. Germline assignment: CDR1 LGHDT and CDR2 YNNKEL (reference sequence). This CDR3 comprises 13 residues. V shed 4 bases and J shed 5 bases, with 9 bases lying between them. The CDR3 DNA reads TGTGCCAGCAGCCCGTCACAGTATCAGCCCCAGCATTTT. It yields the protein CASSPSQYQPQHF.

This clone was detected only once. This sequence joins TRBV24-1 and TRBJ2-1, with no clear D. The CDR3 loop spans 15 amino acids. Trimming pared 9 bases from V and 0 bases from J, leaving 14 bases between. CDR1 KGHDR and CDR2 SFDVKD come from the germline V gene. The CDR3 here is CATSPGDNSYNEQFF. CDR3 nucleotide sequence: TGTGCCACCTCTCCTGGCGACAACTCCTACAATGAGCAGTTCTTC.

V usage is TRBV27 and J usage is TRBJ1-5, with D possibly matching TRBD1 (6 bases). Germline loops: CDR1 MNHEY, CDR2 SMNVEV (reference sequence). V lost 8 bases, J lost 2 bases, and 16 bases lay in between. CDR3 size: 15 residues. The CDR3 loop is CASAIEAGGNQPQHF. The CDR3 nucleotides are TGTGCCAGCGCCATCGAGGCAGGGGGCAATCAGCCCCAGCATTTT.